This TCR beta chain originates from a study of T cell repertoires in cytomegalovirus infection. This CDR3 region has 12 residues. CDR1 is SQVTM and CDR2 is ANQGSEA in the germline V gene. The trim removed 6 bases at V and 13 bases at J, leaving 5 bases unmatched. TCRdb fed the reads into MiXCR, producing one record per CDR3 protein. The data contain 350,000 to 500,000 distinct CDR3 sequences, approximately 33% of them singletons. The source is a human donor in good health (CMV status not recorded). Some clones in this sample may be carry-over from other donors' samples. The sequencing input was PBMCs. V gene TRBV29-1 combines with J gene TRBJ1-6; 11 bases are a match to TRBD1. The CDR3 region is CSVGDRGSPLHF. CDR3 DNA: TGCAGCGTGGGGGACAGGGGGTCCCCCCTCCACTTT.